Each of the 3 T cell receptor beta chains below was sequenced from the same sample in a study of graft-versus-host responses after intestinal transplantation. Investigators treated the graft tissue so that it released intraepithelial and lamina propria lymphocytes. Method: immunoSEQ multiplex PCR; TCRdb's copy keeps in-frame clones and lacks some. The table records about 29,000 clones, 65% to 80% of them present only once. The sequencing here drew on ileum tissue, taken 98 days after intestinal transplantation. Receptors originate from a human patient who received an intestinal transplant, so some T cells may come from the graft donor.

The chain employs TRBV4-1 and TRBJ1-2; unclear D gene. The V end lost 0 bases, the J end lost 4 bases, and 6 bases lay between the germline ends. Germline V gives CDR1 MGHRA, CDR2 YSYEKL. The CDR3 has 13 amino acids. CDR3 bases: TGCGCCAGCAGCCAAGACTTGGGCTATGGCTACACCTTC. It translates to CASSQDLGYGYTF.

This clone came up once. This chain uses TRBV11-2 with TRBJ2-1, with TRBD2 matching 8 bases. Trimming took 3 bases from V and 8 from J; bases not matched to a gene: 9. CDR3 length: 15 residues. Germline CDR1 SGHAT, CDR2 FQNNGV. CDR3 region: CASSFLSGRLHEQFF. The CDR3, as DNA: TGTGCCAGCAGCTTTTTAAGCGGGAGATTACATGAGCAGTTCTTC.

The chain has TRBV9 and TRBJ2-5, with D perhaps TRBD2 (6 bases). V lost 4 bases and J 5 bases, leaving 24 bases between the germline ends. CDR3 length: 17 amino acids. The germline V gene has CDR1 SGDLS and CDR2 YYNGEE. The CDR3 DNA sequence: TGTGCCAGCAGCTCTGGCGGGGCTTTACTTATCCAGGAGACCCAGTACTTC. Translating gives CASSSGGALLIQETQYF.